The clone carrying this T cell receptor (beta chain) was detected once. What it recognizes is unknown. This entry is derived from a study of PD-1 blockade in classical Hodgkin lymphoma. Looking at the study overall: A 3 mg/kg intravenous dose of nivolumab was received by patients every 2 weeks. Whole-study findings and limits: Lower baseline TCR diversity marked trial partial responders and progressors. TCR diversity in CD4+, not CD8+, cells rose significantly by C4D1.

Regarding time point: cycle 4 day 1 (C4D1), after 6 weeks of nivolumab. No patient escaped relapse after autologous stem cell transplantation, and brentuximab vedotin exposure varied. Thawed PBMCs yielded CD4+ T cells through magnetic negative selection. Complete response, partial response or progressive disease was recorded as best response. V was cut by 7 bases and J by 4 bases, with 10 bases left in between. The CDR3 loop spans 11 amino acids. Germline V lookup: CDR1 GTSNPN, CDR2 SVGIG (reference sequence). The table came from immunoSEQ multiplex PCR; TCRdb's copy has only in-frame clones and leaves some out. The sample carries roughly 20,000 clones, 70% recorded once.

This clonotype originated in a human donor with classical Hodgkin lymphoma. V is TRBV30 and J is TRBJ1-2; the D gene is possibly TRBD1 (6 bases). Sequencing was performed on CD4+ T cells from blood, taken before the fourth cycle of nivolumab. In DNA form, the CDR3 reads TGTGCCTTAGGGGGAGGCTATGGCTACACCTTC. This sequence encodes CALGGGYGYTF. The variable domain in full, completed from reference TRBV30 and TRBJ1-2, reads SQTIHQWPATLVQPVGSPLSLECTVEGTSNPNLYWYRQAAGRGLQLLFYSVGIGQISSEVPQNLSASRPQDRQFILSSKKLLLSDSGFYLCALGGGYGYTFGSGTRLTVV.